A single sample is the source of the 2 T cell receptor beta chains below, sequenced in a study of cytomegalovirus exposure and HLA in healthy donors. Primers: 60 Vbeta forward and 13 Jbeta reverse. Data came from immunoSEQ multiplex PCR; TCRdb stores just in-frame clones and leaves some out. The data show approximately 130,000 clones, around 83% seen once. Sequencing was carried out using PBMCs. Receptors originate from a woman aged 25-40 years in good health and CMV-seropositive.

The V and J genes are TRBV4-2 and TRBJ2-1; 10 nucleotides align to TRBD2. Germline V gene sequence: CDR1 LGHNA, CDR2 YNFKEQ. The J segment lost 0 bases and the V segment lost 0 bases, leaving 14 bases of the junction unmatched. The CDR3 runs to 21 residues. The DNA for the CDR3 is TGTGCCAGCAGCCAAGAAGCGGGGGGGCGATCCCCCCCTAGCTCCTACAATGAGCAGTTCTTC. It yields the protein CASSQEAGGRSPPSSYNEQFF.

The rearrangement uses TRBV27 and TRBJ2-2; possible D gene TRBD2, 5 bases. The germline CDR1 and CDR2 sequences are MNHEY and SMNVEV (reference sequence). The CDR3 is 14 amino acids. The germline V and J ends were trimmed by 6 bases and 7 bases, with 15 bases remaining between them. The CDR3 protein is CASSPRTGNGELFF. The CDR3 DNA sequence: TGTGCCAGCAGCCCAAGGACGGGGAACGGGGAGCTGTTTTTT.